This entry lists 2 T cell receptor beta chains sequenced from one sample in a study of Graves' ophthalmopathy and Graves' hyperthyroidism (dated by TCRdb to the late 2010s). Instrument used: Illumina HiSeq 2000. For repertoire sequencing, TCR beta CDR3 regions were amplified from RNA transcripts. The first round was an RT-PCR using HTBI primers with the Qiagen OneStep RT-PCR kit, and this first round was followed by a second-round multiplex PCR, then size selection and purification. TCRdb took the public reads, trimmed them with fastp at Q25, ran MiXCR for clone calling and kept in-frame beta chains. Each entry merges the rows of one CDR3 protein and shows their most common DNA and genes. The sample table shows 210,000 or so distinct CDR3 sequences, and less than 30% are seen once. The top ten hold about 9.3% of the sample. The sequencing input was peripheral blood. Receptors originate from a man aged 45-65 years with Graves' ophthalmopathy. Donor details come from another sample of the same person, matched by shared clones.

The chain uses TRBV20-1 and TRBJ2-5, with 7 bases matching TRBD1. CDR1 and CDR2 (germline): DFQATT, SNEGSKA (reference sequence). There are 14 residues in the CDR3. With V trimmed by 3 bases and J by 1 base, 5 bases remained unmatched. The CDR3 protein is CSARETGFQETQYF. CDR3 sequence (DNA): TGCAGTGCTAGGGAGACAGGGTTCCAAGAGACCCAGTACTTC.

The chain joins TRBV12-3 or TRBV12-4 to TRBJ1-2, with a weak D call TRBD1 (5 bases). The V gene lost 0 bases and the J gene lost 4 bases, with 12 bases spanning the gap. The CDR3 consists of 15 residues. In nucleotides, the CDR3 is TGTGCCAGCAGTTTAGCGGGGGATCTGGGCTATGGCTACACCTTC. It encodes CASSLAGDLGYGYTF.